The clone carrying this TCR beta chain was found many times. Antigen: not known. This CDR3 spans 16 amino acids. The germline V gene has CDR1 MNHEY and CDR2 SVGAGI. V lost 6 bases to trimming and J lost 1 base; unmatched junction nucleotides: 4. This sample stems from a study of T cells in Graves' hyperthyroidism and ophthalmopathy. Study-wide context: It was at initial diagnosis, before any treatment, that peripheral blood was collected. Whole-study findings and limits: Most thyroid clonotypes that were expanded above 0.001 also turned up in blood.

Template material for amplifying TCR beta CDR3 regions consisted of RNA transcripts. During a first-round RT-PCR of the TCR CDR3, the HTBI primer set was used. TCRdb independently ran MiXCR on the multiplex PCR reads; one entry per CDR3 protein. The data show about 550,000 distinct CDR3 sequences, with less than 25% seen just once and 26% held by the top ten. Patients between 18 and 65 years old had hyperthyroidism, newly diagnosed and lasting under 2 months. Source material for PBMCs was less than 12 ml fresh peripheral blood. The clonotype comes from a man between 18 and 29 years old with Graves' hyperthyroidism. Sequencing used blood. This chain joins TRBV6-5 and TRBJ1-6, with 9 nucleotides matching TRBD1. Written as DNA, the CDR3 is TGTGCCAGCAGCGGACAGGGGAGATCCTATAATTCACCCCTCCACTTT. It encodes CASSGQGRSYNSPLHF.